This T cell receptor (beta chain) was recovered during a study of early T cells in non-severe SARS-CoV-2 infection. On the study more broadly: From unsorted whole blood, bulk RNA was sequenced, and the chains remained unpaired.

Study conclusions and caveats: The matching step, a VDJdb search, favored anti-spike CD8 responses and missed private and CD4 specificities.

Comment on this clonotype: Its antigen is as yet unknown.

Individually, cDNA molecules had unique molecular identifiers attached to them. TCRdb redid the calling of the 5' RACE reads with MiXCR, one entry per CDR3 protein. The data contain some 110,000 distinct CDR3 sequences, more than 12% of them singletons. The sequenced material came from whole blood. The sequence was obtained from an adult who was a healthcare worker with PCR-confirmed SARS-CoV-2 infection or an uninfected control (not recorded which).

The CDR3 here is CASSRPLQPQHF. The CDR3 nucleotides read TGTGCCAGCAGCCGTCCCCTACAGCCCCAGCATTTT. The chain combines TRBV16 with TRBJ1-5; D remains unclear. The V gene's germline CDR1 is KGHSY and CDR2 FQNENV. CDR3 size: 12 residues. V was cut by 4 bases and J by 7 bases, with 8 bases left in between.